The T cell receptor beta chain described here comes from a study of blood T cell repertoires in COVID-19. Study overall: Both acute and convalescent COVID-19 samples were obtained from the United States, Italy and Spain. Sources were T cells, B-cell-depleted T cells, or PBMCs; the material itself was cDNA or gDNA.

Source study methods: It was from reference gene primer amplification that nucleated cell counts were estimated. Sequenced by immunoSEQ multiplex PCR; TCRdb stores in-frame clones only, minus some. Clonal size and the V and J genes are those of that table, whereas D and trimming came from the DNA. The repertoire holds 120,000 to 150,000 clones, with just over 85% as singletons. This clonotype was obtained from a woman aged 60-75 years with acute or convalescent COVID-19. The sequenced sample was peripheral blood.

The CDR3 DNA is TGCGCCAGCAGTCCCCCCAACACAGCCTACTCTGGGGCCAACGTCCTGACTTTC. As protein: CASSPPNTAYSGANVLTF. The chain has TRBV23-1 and TRBJ2-6; unclear D gene. TRBV23-1 has ORF status, its function being uncertain. Trimming removed 4 bases from V and 0 bases from J, with 16 bases in between. The CDR3 has 18 residues.